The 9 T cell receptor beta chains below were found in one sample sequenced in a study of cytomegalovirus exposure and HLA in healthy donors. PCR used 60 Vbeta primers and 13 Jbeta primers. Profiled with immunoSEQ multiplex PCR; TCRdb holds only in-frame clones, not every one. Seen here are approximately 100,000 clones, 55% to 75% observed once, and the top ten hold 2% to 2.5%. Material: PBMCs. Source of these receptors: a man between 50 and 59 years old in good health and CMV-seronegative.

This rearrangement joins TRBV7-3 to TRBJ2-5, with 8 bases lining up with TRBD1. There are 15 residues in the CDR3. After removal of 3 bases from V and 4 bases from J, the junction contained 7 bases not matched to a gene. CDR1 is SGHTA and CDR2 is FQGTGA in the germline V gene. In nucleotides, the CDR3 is TGTGCCAGCAGCTTCTACCAGGGGGCTCGAGAGACCCAGTACTTC. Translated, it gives CASSFYQGARETQYF. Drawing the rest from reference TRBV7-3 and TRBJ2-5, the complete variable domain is GAGVSQTPSNKVTEKGKYVELRCDPISGHTALYWYRQSLGQGPEFLIYFQGTGAADDSGLPNDRFFAVRPEGSVSTLKIQRTERGDSAVYLCASSFYQGARETQYFGPGTRLLVL.

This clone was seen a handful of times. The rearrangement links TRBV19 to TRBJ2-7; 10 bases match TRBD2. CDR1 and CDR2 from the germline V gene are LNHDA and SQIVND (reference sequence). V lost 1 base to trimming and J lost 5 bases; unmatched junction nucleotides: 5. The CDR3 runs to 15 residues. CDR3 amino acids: CASSIVASGSHEQYF. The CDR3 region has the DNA TGTGCCAGTAGTATAGTCGCTAGCGGGAGCCACGAGCAGTACTTC.

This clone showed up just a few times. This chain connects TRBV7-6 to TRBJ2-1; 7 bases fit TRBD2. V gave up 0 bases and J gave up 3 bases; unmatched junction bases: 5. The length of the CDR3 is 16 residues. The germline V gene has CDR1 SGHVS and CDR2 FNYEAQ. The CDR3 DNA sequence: TGTGCCAGCAGCTTAGCTCAGGCTAGCGGCTACAATGAGCAGTTCTTC. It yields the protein CASSLAQASGYNEQFF.

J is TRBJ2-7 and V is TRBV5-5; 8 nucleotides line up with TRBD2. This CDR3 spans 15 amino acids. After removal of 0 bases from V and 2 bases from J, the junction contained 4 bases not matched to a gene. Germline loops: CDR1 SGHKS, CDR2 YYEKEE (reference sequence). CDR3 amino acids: CASSLGAGGTYEQYF. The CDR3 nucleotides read TGTGCCAGCAGCTTGGGGGCGGGGGGAACCTACGAGCAGTACTTC. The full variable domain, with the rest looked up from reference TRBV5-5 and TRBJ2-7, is DAGVTQSPTHLIKTRGQQVTLRCSPISGHKSVSWYQQVLGQGPQFIFQYYEKEERGRGNFPDRFSARQFPNYSSELNVNALLLGDSALYLCASSLGAGGTYEQYFGPGTRLTVT.

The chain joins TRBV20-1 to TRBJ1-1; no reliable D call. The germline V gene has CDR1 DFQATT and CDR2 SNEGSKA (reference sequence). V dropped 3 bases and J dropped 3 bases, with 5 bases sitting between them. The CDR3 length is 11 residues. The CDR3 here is CSASRDTEAFF. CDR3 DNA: TGCAGTGCTAGTCGGGACACTGAAGCTTTCTTT.

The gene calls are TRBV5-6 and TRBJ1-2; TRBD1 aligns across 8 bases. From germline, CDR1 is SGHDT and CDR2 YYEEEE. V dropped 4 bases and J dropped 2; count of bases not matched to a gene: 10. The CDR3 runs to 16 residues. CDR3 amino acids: CASSTLGGQENYGYTF. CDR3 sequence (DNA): TGTGCCAGCAGCACTCTCGGGGGACAGGAAAACTATGGCTACACCTTC.

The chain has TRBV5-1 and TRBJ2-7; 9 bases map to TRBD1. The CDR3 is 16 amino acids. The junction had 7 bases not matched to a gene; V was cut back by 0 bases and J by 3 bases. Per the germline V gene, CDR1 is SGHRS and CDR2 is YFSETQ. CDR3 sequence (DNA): TGCGCCAGCAGCTTGGCCACAGGGGGCCCCCTCTACGAGCAGTACTTC. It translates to CASSLATGGPLYEQYF. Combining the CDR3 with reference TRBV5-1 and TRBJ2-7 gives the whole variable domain KAGVTQTPRYLIKTRGQQVTLSCSPISGHRSVSWYQQTPGQGLQFLFEYFSETQRNKGNFPGRFSGRQFSNSRSEMNVSTLELGDSALYLCASSLATGGPLYEQYFGPGTRLTVT.

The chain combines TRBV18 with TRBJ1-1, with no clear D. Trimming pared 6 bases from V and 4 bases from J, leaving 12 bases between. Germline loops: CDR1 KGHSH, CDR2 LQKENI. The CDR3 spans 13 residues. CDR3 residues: CASSLEMGTEAFF. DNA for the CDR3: TGTGCCAGCTCCCTAGAAATGGGCACTGAAGCTTTCTTT. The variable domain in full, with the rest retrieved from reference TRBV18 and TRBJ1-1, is NAGVMQNPRHLVRRRGQEARLRCSPMKGHSHVYWYRQLPEEGLKFMVYLQKENIIDESGMPKERFSAEFPKEGPSILRIQQVVRGDSAAYFCASSLEMGTEAFFGQGTRLTVV.

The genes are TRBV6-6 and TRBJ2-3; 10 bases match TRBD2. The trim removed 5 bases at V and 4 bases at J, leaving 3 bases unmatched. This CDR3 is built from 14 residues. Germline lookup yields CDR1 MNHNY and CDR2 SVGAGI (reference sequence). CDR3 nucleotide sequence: TGTGCCAGCAGTCCTAGCGGGAGCCCAGATACGCAGTATTTT. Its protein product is CASSPSGSPDTQYF.